This entry lists 29 T cell receptor beta chains sequenced from one sample in a study of cytomegalovirus exposure and HLA in healthy donors. PCR primers comprised 60 Vbeta and 13 Jbeta primers. This table comes from immunoSEQ multiplex PCR, and its TCRdb copy is limited to in-frame clones, with some not included. The sample records roughly 60,000 clones, around 70% being singletons. Sequencing input: PBMCs. The receptors stem from a woman between 55 and 75 years old in good health and CMV-seropositive.

The V call is TRBV7-6, the J call TRBJ2-7; TRBD2 aligns across 7 bases. With 1 base clipped from V and 4 bases from J, the junction kept 4 bases outside the gene matches. The CDR3 has 14 residues. The germline CDR1 and CDR2 sequences are SGHVS and FNYEAQ. CDR3 loop: CASSLVGGTYEQYF. The CDR3 DNA reads as TGTGCCAGCAGCTTAGTCGGGGGGACTTACGAGCAGTACTTC. Based on the CDR3 plus reference TRBV7-6 and TRBJ2-7, the full variable domain is GAGVSQSPRYKVTKRGQDVALRCDPISGHVSLYWYRQALGQGPEFLTYFNYEAQQDKSGLPNDRFSAERPEGSISTLTIQRTEQRDSAMYRCASSLVGGTYEQYFGPGTRLTVT.

In DNA, the CDR3 is TGTGCCAGCAGCCTTACAGGGGGCTACGGTGAAAAACTGTTTTTT. This sequence encodes CASSLTGGYGEKLFF. The rearrangement joins TRBV6-1 to TRBJ1-4; 9 bases map to TRBD1. The germline V gene encodes CDR1 MNHNS and CDR2 SASEGT. The CDR3 is 15 amino acids. Trimming took 6 bases from V and 7 from J; bases not matched to a gene: 9.

The CDR3 loop is CASSREGGYGYTF. The CDR3 DNA reads as TGCGCCAGCAGCCGAGAGGGGGGCTATGGCTACACCTTC. V usage is TRBV4-1 and J usage is TRBJ1-2; possibly TRBD1 for D (6 bases). This CDR3 region has 13 residues. The germline V gene encodes CDR1 MGHRA and CDR2 YSYEKL. V was cut by 4 bases and J by 4 bases, with 10 bases left in between.

The V call is TRBV5-5, the J call TRBJ1-4; 7 nucleotides line up with TRBD1. Germline V gene lookup returns CDR1 SGHKS and CDR2 YYEKEE (reference sequence). The J segment lost 5 bases and the V segment lost 4 bases, leaving 5 bases of the junction unmatched. There are 14 residues in the CDR3. In nucleotides, the CDR3 is TGTGCCAGCAGCCCCGGGACAGTCAATGAAAAACTGTTTTTT. Translated: CASSPGTVNEKLFF.

The chain uses TRBV27 and TRBJ2-5, with TRBD2 matching over 9 bases. CDR3 length: 16 residues. Germline CDR1 MNHEY, CDR2 SMNVEV (reference sequence). The V and J ends lost 6 bases and 1 base, in that order; junction bases with no gene match: 9. CDR3 amino acids: CASSPSSGEFQETQYF. CDR3 nucleotide sequence: TGTGCCAGCAGCCCGTCTAGCGGGGAGTTCCAAGAGACCCAGTACTTC.

A few counts support this clone. The rearrangement uses TRBV27 and TRBJ2-7; 11 nucleotides align to TRBD1. The junction had 4 bases not matched to a gene; V was cut back by 6 bases and J by 6 bases. This CDR3 is 13 amino acids long. CDR1 and CDR2 (germline): MNHEY, SMNVEV (reference sequence). This chain's CDR3 is CASRTDRGLEQYF. The DNA for the CDR3 is TGTGCCAGCAGGACGGACAGGGGGCTCGAGCAGTACTTC.

This chain links TRBV5-1 with TRBJ2-7; 8 positions match TRBD1. Germline lookup yields CDR1 SGHRS and CDR2 YFSETQ. The V gene end was trimmed by 2 bases and the J gene end by 4 bases; junction bases not matched to a gene: 8. The CDR3 spans 15 residues. The CDR3 reads CASSLVTGAGYEQYF. As DNA, the CDR3 is TGCGCCAGCAGCTTAGTGACAGGGGCGGGATACGAGCAGTACTTC.

The gene calls are TRBV7-6 and TRBJ1-2; 9 bases are a match to TRBD1. Trimming cost V 4 bases and J 4 bases; bases outside gene matches: 4. Germline V gives CDR1 SGHVS, CDR2 FNYEAQ. CDR3 size: 14 residues. CDR3 amino acids: CASSSGQGGYGYTF. CDR3 nucleotides: TGTGCCAGCAGCTCGGGACAGGGAGGCTATGGCTACACCTTC.

The chain joins TRBV7-8 to TRBJ2-7, with 7 bases matching TRBD2. The ends lost 2 bases at V and 4 bases at J; junction bases unmatched: 11. The CDR3 extends over 16 amino acids. CDR1 and CDR2 (germline): SGHVS, FQNEAQ. CDR3 sequence reads: CASSLTPGRGGYEQYF. DNA of the CDR3: TGTGCCAGCAGCTTAACCCCAGGGAGGGGTGGGTACGAGCAGTACTTC.

The rearrangement joins TRBV7-2 to TRBJ1-2; no firm D call. This CDR3 has 13 amino acids. V shed 5 bases and J shed 4 bases, with 11 bases lying between them. CDR1 is SGHTA and CDR2 is FQGNSA in the germline V gene. The CDR3 coding sequence is TGTGCCAGCAGCCCACCGGGTCCCTATGGCTACACCTTC. Its translation: CASSPPGPYGYTF.

This chain uses TRBV6-5 with TRBJ1-1, with D tentatively TRBD1 (6 bases). V was pared by 6 bases and J by 10 bases, with 15 bases between. CDR3 size: 12 residues. Germline V CDR1 and CDR2: MNHEY, SVGAGI. Here the CDR3 DNA reads TGTGCCAGCAGGTCCCGAGGGGGGGGAGCTTTCTTT. Amino acids: CASRSRGGGAFF.

The V gene is TRBV7-6, the J gene TRBJ2-5, with D perhaps TRBD1 (7 bases). Germline values: CDR1 SGHVS, CDR2 FNYEAQ. The CDR3 spans 15 residues. V was trimmed by 6 bases and J by 1 base, leaving 15 bases between them. In DNA, the CDR3 is TGTGCCAGCAGGAACCCAGGGGGAGGCCAAGAGACCCAGTACTTC. Amino acids: CASRNPGGGQETQYF.

The chain carries TRBV5-1 and TRBJ2-7, with 7 bases matching TRBD1. J lost 0 bases, V lost 2 bases, and 11 bases had no gene match. CDR3 size: 17 residues. Germline V gives CDR1 SGHRS, CDR2 YFSETQ. The CDR3 nucleotides read TGCGCCAGCAGCTTAAACCCCCCGGGACAGCTCTCCTACGAGCAGTACTTC. It is translated as CASSLNPPGQLSYEQYF.

The rearrangement links TRBV10-3 to TRBJ2-5, with 15 nucleotides matching TRBD2. Trimming at V came to 3 bases and at J to 0 bases, leaving 5 bases not matched to a gene. The CDR3 has 18 amino acids. From germline, CDR1 is ENHRY and CDR2 SYGVKD. The CDR3 coding sequence is TGTGCCATCAGTGATCGGACTAGCGGGGGGGCTGACCAAGAGACCCAGTACTTC. This sequence encodes CAISDRTSGGADQETQYF.

The CDR3 DNA reads TGTGCCAGCAGCTGGACAGGGGTAGGGGAGCAGTACTTC. It codes for CASSWTGVGEQYF. This sequence joins TRBV11-2 and TRBJ2-7; the match to TRBD1 covers 9 bases. There are 13 residues in the CDR3. From germline, CDR1 is SGHAT and CDR2 FQNNGV. Trimming cost V 4 bases and J 7 bases; bases outside gene matches: 5.

This clone was seen only a few times. This chain joins TRBV29-1 and TRBJ2-4, with TRBD2 matching over 15 bases. Per the germline V gene, CDR1 is SQVTM and CDR2 is ANQGSEA. The CDR3 is 17 amino acids. Germline trimming cut 7 bases from V and 3 bases from J; bases unmatched to any gene: 10. Here the CDR3 DNA reads TGCAGCGCTAGGACTAGCGGGGGGGTCTTTGGCAAAAACATTCAGTACTTC. Its protein is CSARTSGGVFGKNIQYF.

The J gene is TRBJ1-5, the V gene TRBV4-3; 7 bases align to TRBD1. The CDR3 spans 16 residues. Trimming took 1 base from V and 6 from J; bases not matched to a gene: 9. The germline gives CDR1 LGHNA, CDR2 YSLEER. Here the CDR3 DNA reads TGCGCCAGCAGCCAAGGTCTCTCGACAGGGTCTCAGCCCCAGCATTTT. It yields the protein CASSQGLSTGSQPQHF.

This rearrangement joins TRBV6-1 to TRBJ2-5, with 7 bases aligning to TRBD2. The tail of the sequence fits TRBJ2-7 better, so the J call may be wrong. The CDR3 is made up of 13 amino acids. Germline-derived CDR1 and CDR2 are MNHNS and SASEGT. The CDR3 loop reads CASRTPGGLEQYF. CDR3 sequence (DNA): TGTGCCAGCAGGACACCGGGGGGTCTCGAGCAGTACTTC.

The chain employs TRBV4-1 and TRBJ2-7; 13 nucleotides align to TRBD2. The CDR3 totals 19 residues. V dropped 5 bases and J dropped 3; count of bases not matched to a gene: 16. CDR1 and CDR2 (germline): MGHRA, YSYEKL. This CDR3 reads CASSTRTSTGTSGIYEQYF. The CDR3 bases are TGCGCCAGCAGCACGCGCACTTCCACCGGGACTAGCGGGATCTACGAGCAGTACTTC.

The rearrangement links TRBV9 to TRBJ1-5; D not certain. Germline assignment: CDR1 SGDLS and CDR2 YYNGEE. V lost 0 bases, J lost 3 bases, and 10 bases lay in between. The CDR3 is 15 amino acids. The CDR3 reads CASSVGGSDNQPQHF. CDR3 nucleotides: TGTGCCAGCAGCGTAGGAGGGTCCGACAATCAGCCCCAGCATTTT.

This chain joins TRBV2 and TRBJ2-3; D is unresolved. The V gene's germline CDR1 is SNHLY and CDR2 FYNNEI. Trimming cost V 4 bases and J 0 bases, with 8 bases left between them. This CDR3 has 14 amino acids. This chain's CDR3 is CASSGPSSTDTQYF. For the CDR3, the DNA is TGTGCCAGCAGTGGGCCCTCTAGCACAGATACGCAGTATTTT.

CDR3 in DNA: TGCGCCAGCAGCCATGAACAGGGGATCGATCAGCCCCAGCATTTT. Translated, it gives CASSHEQGIDQPQHF. The gene calls are TRBV4-3 and TRBJ1-5; 7 nucleotides line up with TRBD1. Trimming took 3 bases from V and 5 from J; bases not matched to a gene: 7. Per germline, CDR1 LGHNA and CDR2 YSLEER. CDR3 length equals 15 residues.

This clone was seen more than once but under ten times. The CDR3 region is CASNRRQGAAYEQYF. CDR3 DNA sequence: TGTGCCAGCAATAGAAGGCAGGGTGCTGCCTACGAGCAGTACTTC. The chain recombines TRBV18 with TRBJ2-7; D may be TRBD1 (5 bases). This CDR3 contains 15 residues. V was pared by 8 bases and J by 2 bases, with 19 bases between. Germline CDR1 and CDR2: KGHSH and LQKENI.

The rearrangement uses TRBV30 and TRBJ2-3; 10 bases are shared with TRBD2. The germline gives CDR1 GTSNPN, CDR2 SVGIG (reference sequence). The V segment lost 1 base and the J segment 13 bases; nucleotides outside the gene matches: 8. The CDR3 has 13 residues. CDR3 bases: TGTGCCTGGAGTGCTACTAGCGGGGACACAAAGTATTTT. It encodes CAWSATSGDTKYF. Variable domain in full (rest from reference TRBV30 and TRBJ2-3): SQTIHQWPATLVQPVGSPLSLECTVEGTSNPNLYWYRQAAGRGLQLLFYSVGIGQISSEVPQNLSASRPQDRQFILSSKKLLLSDSGFYLCAWSATSGDTKYFGPGTRLTVL.

The rearrangement uses TRBV4-3 and TRBJ1-2, with 9 bases aligning to TRBD1. CDR3 size: 18 residues. CDR1 is LGHNA and CDR2 is YSLEER in the germline V gene. J gave up 0 bases and V 4 bases, and 12 bases lay outside the gene matches. The CDR3 loop is CASSRTTGGAGTNYGYTF. The CDR3, as DNA: TGCGCCAGCAGCCGGACTACAGGGGGCGCTGGGACTAACTATGGCTACACCTTC.

The chain employs TRBV29-1 and TRBJ1-2; D is possibly TRBD1 (6 bases). Germline CDR1 reads SQVTM; CDR2 reads ANQGSEA. This CDR3 spans 16 amino acids. The V end was cut by 3 bases, the J end by 2 bases, with 19 bases between. The DNA for the CDR3 is TGCAGCGTTGAGATTGCCCCGGGACAAAAGAACTATGGCTACACCTTC. Translation gives CSVEIAPGQKNYGYTF.

The V call is TRBV7-9, the J call TRBJ2-2; 11 bases fit TRBD2. CDR1 is SEHNR, CDR2 FQNEAQ, per germline (reference sequence). The CDR3 covers 17 residues. V lost 5 bases to trimming and J lost 4 bases; unmatched junction nucleotides: 9. CDR3 region: CASSPPTSGGPTGELFF. The CDR3 bases are TGTGCCAGCAGCCCTCCTACTAGCGGGGGCCCCACCGGGGAGCTGTTTTTT. Full variable domain (remainder filled in from reference TRBV7-9 and TRBJ2-2): DTGVSQNPRHKITKRGQNVTFRCDPISEHNRLYWYRQTLGQGPEFLTYFQNEAQLEKSRLLSDRFSAERPKGSFSTLEIQRTEQGDSAMYLCASSPPTSGGPTGELFFGEGSRLTVL.

This chain uses TRBV19 with TRBJ2-6, with D possibly being TRBD1 (6 bases). This CDR3 contains 15 residues. The germline CDR1 and CDR2 sequences are LNHDA and SQIVND (reference sequence). V lost 7 bases and J lost 0, with 10 bases in between. The CDR3 DNA is TGTGCCAGTAAGGGGGTTCACTCTGGGGCCAACGTCCTGACTTTC. Translation gives CASKGVHSGANVLTF.

This chain links TRBV19 with TRBJ2-4, with D possibly being TRBD2 (7 bases). This CDR3 is 17 amino acids long. CDR1 LNHDA and CDR2 SQIVND come from the germline V gene (reference sequence). V was shortened by 1 base and J by 2 bases, with 15 bases between the two germline ends. The CDR3 coding sequence is TGTGCCAGTAGTATAGCTGAGGGGGGGCACCCCAAAAACATTCAGTACTTC. Amino acids: CASSIAEGGHPKNIQYF.